This section outlines one T cell receptor beta chain sequence together with its context. Profiled with immunoSEQ multiplex PCR; TCRdb holds only in-frame clones, not every one. The sample carries under 400,000 clones, just over 85% recorded once. This record comes from a study of blood T cell repertoires in COVID-19. In the study overall: Sources were T cells, B-cell-depleted T cells, or PBMCs; the material itself was cDNA or gDNA.

Per the germline V gene, CDR1 is SGHTA and CDR2 is FQGNSA. J was trimmed by 11 bases and V by 5 bases; bases with no gene match: 6. The CDR3 is made up of 13 amino acids. The J gene is TRBJ1-2, the V gene TRBV7-2, with 12 bases fitting TRBD1. This receptor was taken from a middle-aged woman with acute COVID-19. Material: PBMCs or T cells enriched from blood (not recorded which). The chain's CDR3 is CASSRDRGRFYTF. For the CDR3, the DNA is TGTGCCAGCAGCCGGGACAGGGGGCGATTTTACACCTTC.